What follows is one TCR beta chain and its context. Its antigen is currently unknown. With 60 Vbeta and 13 Jbeta primers, the PCR was carried out. TCRdb keeps only in-frame clones here, not all; method: immunoSEQ multiplex PCR. Here the sample table reports 40,000 to 50,000 clones. The sample belongs to a study of cytomegalovirus exposure and HLA in healthy donors. Regarding the study as a whole: Segments of the TCR beta V type were, in most cases, productive about 90% or about 30% of the time in an earlier analysis. Apparent HLA restriction characterized most CMV-associated TCR beta chains in a later analysis. Later analysis revealed greater clonal expansion in HLA-associated TCR beta chains than in equally common others.

After removal of 1 base from V and 2 bases from J, the junction contained 6 bases not matched to a gene. Germline V gives CDR1 LGHNA, CDR2 YNFKEQ. The CDR3 length is 16 residues. The sequence came from a woman aged 25 to 39 in good health and CMV-seronegative. Sequenced input: PBMCs. The rearrangement joins TRBV4-2 to TRBJ2-7, with 9 nucleotides matching TRBD2. The CDR3 protein is CASSQAYPSGAYEQYF. The CDR3 DNA sequence: TGTGCCAGCAGCCAAGCCTACCCTAGCGGGGCCTACGAGCAGTACTTC.